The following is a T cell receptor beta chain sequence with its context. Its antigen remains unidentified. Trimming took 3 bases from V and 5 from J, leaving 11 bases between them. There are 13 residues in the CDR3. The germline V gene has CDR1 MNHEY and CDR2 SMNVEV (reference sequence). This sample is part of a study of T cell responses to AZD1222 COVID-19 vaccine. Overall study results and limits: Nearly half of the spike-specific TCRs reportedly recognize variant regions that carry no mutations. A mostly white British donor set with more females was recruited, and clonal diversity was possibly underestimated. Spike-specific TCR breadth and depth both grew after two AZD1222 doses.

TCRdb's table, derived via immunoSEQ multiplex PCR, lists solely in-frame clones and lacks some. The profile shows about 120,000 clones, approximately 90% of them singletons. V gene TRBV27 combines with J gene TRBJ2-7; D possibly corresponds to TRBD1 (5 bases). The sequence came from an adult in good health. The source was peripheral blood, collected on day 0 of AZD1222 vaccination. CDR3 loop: CASSFVAGHEQYF. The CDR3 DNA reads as TGTGCCAGCAGTTTTGTAGCAGGGCACGAGCAGTACTTC.